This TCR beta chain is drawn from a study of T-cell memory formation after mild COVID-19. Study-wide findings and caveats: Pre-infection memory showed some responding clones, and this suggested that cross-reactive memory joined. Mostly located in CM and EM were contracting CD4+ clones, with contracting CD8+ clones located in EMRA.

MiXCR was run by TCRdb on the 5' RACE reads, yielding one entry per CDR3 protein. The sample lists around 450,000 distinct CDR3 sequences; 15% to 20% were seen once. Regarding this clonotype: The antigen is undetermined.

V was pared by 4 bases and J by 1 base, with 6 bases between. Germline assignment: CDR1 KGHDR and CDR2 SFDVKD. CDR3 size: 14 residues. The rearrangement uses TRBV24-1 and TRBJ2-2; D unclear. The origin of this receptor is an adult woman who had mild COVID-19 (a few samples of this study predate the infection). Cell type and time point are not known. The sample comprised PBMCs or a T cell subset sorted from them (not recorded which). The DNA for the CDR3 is TGTGCCACCAGTGAGGCAGGGAACACCGGGGAGCTGTTTTTT. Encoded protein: CATSEAGNTGELFF.